Sequencing of this TCR beta chain was carried out in a study of regulatory T cells in long-lasting Graves disease. Time point in this sample: persistent/refractory GD, antithyroid drugs over 5 years with positive TRAb. PBMCs provided the RNA from which the TCR library was made. Construction of TCR beta libraries relied on iRepertoire HTBI primers and on Arm-PCR targeting CDR3 regions. TCRdb called the multiplex PCR reads again in MiXCR, with one record for every CDR3 protein. The sample records roughly 300,000 distinct CDR3 sequences, around 20% being singletons. The CDR3 is 14 amino acids. In germline, CDR1 is DFQATT, CDR2 SNEGSKA (reference sequence). V gave up 5 bases and J gave up 4 bases; unmatched junction bases: 6. This clonotype showed up many times. The antigen is undetermined. General observations from the study: Because few samples were included, accuracy may have been lower.

V gene TRBV20-1 combines with J gene TRBJ2-5; 11 bases are shared with TRBD1. The receptor comes from a female donor with Graves disease. Sequenced material: peripheral blood mononuclear cells (PBMCs), taken when the disease was refractory, from a patient treated with antithyroid drugs. The CDR3 DNA sequence: TGCAGTGCTCGTGCCGGGACAGGGGGAGAGACCCAGTACTTC. Translating it yields CSARAGTGGETQYF.